This entry is about one TCR beta chain. In the original workflow: Reference gene primers were amplified, and this amplification served to estimate nucleated cell counts. TCRdb's copy holds only in-frame clones and misses some; the assay was immunoSEQ multiplex PCR. D and trimming come from the DNA, and the V and J calls and clone size come from that table. The data contain 90,000 to 130,000 clones, 60% to 80% of them singletons. Germline V gene sequence: CDR1 ENHRY, CDR2 SYGVKD. The CDR3 has 13 residues. V gave up 6 bases and J gave up 1 base, with 9 bases separating them. The data were obtained in a study of blood T cell repertoires in COVID-19. As for the study in general: Some COVID-19 samples were acute and others convalescent; all came from the United States, Italy and Spain. The cDNA or gDNA used as material had been derived from T cells, B-cell-depleted T cells, or PBMCs.

This rearrangement joins TRBV10-3 to TRBJ1-1, with D possibly matching TRBD1 (6 bases). This receptor was identified in a woman older than 75 with active or convalescent COVID-19. The specimen was peripheral blood. The DNA of the CDR3 is TGTGCCATCAGCAGGACAGCGAACACTGAAGCTTTCTTT. This encodes CAISRTANTEAFF.